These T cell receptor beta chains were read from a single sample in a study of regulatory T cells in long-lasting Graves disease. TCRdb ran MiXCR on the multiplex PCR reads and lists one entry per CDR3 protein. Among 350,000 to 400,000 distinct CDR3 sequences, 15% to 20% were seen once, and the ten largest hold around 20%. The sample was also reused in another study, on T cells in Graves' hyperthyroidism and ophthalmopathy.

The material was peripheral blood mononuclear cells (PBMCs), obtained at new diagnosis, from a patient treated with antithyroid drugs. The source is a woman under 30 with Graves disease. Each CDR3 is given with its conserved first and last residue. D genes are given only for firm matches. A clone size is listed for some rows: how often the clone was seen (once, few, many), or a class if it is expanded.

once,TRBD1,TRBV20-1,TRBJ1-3,CSARDTWTGIGNTIYF,TGCAGTGCTAGAGATACTTGGACAGGGATTGGAAACACCATATATTTT
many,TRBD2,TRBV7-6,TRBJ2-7,CASSLASGGSYEQYF,TGTGCCAGCAGCTTAGCTAGCGGGGGCTCCTACGAGCAGTACTTC
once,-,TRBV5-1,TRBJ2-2,CASSVQGTGELFF,TGCGCCAGCAGCGTCCAAGGCACCGGGGAGCTGTTTTTT
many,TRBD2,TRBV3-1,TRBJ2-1,CASGERPGLADNEQFF,TGTGCCAGCGGGGAACGCCCGGGACTAGCGGACAATGAGCAGTTCTTC
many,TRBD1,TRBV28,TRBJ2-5,CASSLSPGTGNRRGLETQYF,TGTGCCAGCAGTTTATCCCCCGGGACAGGGAACCGGCGCGGGCTAGAGACCCAGTACTTC
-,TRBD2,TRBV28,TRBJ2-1,CASSFVIAGGHEQFF,TGTGCCAGCAGTTTCGTGATAGCGGGAGGTCATGAGCAGTTCTTC
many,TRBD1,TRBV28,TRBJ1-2,CASSPGQGGYGYTF,TGTGCCAGCAGTCCGGGACAGGGTGGCTATGGCTACACCTTC
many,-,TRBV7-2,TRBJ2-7,CASSARETVGEQYF,TGTGCCAGCAGCGCCAGGGAGACGGTCGGCGAGCAGTACTTC
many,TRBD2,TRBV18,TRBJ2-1,CASSSKTAGTSASNEQFF,TGTGCCAGCTCATCTAAGACGGCCGGGACTAGCGCGTCCAATGAGCAGTTCTTC
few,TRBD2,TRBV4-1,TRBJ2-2,CASSQVLAGINTGELFF,TGCGCCAGCAGCCAAGTACTAGCGGGGATAAACACCGGGGAGCTGTTTTTT
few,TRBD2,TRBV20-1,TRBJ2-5,CSASTSSGQETQYF,TGCAGTGCTTCGACTAGCTCGGGCCAAGAGACCCAGTACTTC